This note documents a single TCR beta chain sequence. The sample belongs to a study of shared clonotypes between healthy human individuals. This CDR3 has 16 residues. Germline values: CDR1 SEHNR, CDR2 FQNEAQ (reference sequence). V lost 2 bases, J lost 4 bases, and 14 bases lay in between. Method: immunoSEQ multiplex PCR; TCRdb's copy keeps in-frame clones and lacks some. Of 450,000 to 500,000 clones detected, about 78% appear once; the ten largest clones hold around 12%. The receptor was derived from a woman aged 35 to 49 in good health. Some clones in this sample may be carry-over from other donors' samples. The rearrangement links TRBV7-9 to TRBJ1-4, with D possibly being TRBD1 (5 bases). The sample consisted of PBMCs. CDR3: CASSLPPEQVNEKLFF. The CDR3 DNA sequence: TGTGCCAGCAGCTTACCCCCGGAACAGGTTAATGAAAAACTGTTTTTT.